The 22 T cell receptor beta chains presented below share a single source sample, sequenced in a study of CD8 T cells in Susac syndrome. An input of roughly 0.5 to 1 ug of RNA was subjected to reverse transcription using random hexamers. MiXCR, applied by TCRdb to the immunoSEQ multiplex PCR reads, yields one record per CDR3 protein. Here the sample spans 180,000 or so distinct CDR3 sequences, 85% to 95% being singletons. Material for sequencing was CD4+ T cells from PBMCs. The origin of the receptors is a human donor in good health.

The chain links TRBV6-5 to TRBJ2-6; no definite D call. The ends were cut back, 6 bases at V and 1 base at J, with 10 bases in the middle. In germline, CDR1 is MNHEY, CDR2 SVGAGI. The CDR3 is made up of 15 amino acids. The DNA for the CDR3 is TGTGCCAGCAGGCGTCTAGATTCTGGGGCCAACGTCCTGACTTTC. Protein sequence: CASRRLDSGANVLTF.

The chain is built from TRBV12-3 or TRBV12-4 and TRBJ1-5; D is uncertain. The CDR3 is 12 residues long. V was cut by 2 bases and J by 5 bases, with 4 bases left in between. The chain's CDR3 is CASSLPHQPQHF. CDR3 coding DNA: TGTGCCAGCAGTTTACCGCATCAGCCCCAGCATTTT.

CDR3 sequence reads: CSARTSGPTQQYF. DNA for the CDR3: TGCAGTGCTAGGACTAGCGGACCTACTCAGCAGTACTTC. V is TRBV20-1 and J is TRBJ2-7, with TRBD2 identical over 9 bases. This CDR3 contains 13 residues. V lost 3 bases, J lost 8 bases, and 8 bases stayed unmatched. Germline-derived CDR1 and CDR2 are DFQATT and SNEGSKA (reference sequence).

This sequence joins TRBV6-2 or TRBV6-3 and TRBJ2-7; D ambiguous. CDR3 length: 14 residues. The V and J ends lost 2 bases and 3 bases respectively, with 11 bases between them. Germline lookup yields CDR1 MNHEY and CDR2 SVGEGT. As DNA, the CDR3 is TGTGCCAGCAGTTACGAATATCAAGGCTACGAGCAGTACTTC. Translating gives CASSYEYQGYEQYF.

The rearrangement uses TRBV3-1 and TRBJ2-7; no clear D gene. Per germline, CDR1 LGHDT and CDR2 YNNKEL (reference sequence). The CDR3 covers 14 residues. The V end lost 1 base, the J end lost 2 bases, and 9 bases lay between the germline ends. CDR3 region: CASSQGQETYEQYF. DNA of the CDR3: TGTGCCAGCAGCCAAGGTCAGGAGACCTACGAGCAGTACTTC.

V gene TRBV27 combines with J gene TRBJ2-5; D call uncertain. This CDR3 is 13 amino acids long. Germline V gene data show CDR1 as MNHEY and CDR2 as SMNVEV (reference sequence). V was cut by 6 bases and J by 3 bases, with 11 bases left in between. This chain's CDR3 is CASSLGLKETQYF. In nucleotides, the CDR3 is TGTGCCAGCAGCTTGGGGTTAAAAGAGACCCAGTACTTC.

The gene calls are TRBV29-1 and TRBJ2-7, with D hard to call. The V and J ends lost 7 bases and 2 bases respectively, with 12 bases between them. Germline CDR1 SQVTM, CDR2 ANQGSEA. CDR3 length: 12 amino acids. DNA for the CDR3: TGCAGCGGCCTCCAGAGTACCTACGAGCAGTACTTC. Amino acid sequence: CSGLQSTYEQYF.

J is TRBJ2-3 and V is TRBV20-1; 11 bases map to TRBD2. Trimming took 5 bases from V and 7 from J; bases not matched to a gene: 8. Germline CDR1 DFQATT, CDR2 SNEGSKA (reference sequence). CDR3 size: 14 residues. Here the CDR3 reads CSAQLAGVSNTQYF. The CDR3 bases are TGCAGTGCTCAACTAGCGGGAGTATCGAATACGCAGTATTTT.

This sequence joins TRBV30 and TRBJ2-7; 11 nucleotides agree with TRBD1. The CDR3 runs 15 residues. The J segment lost 5 bases and the V segment lost 3 bases, leaving 9 bases of the junction unmatched. CDR1 GTSNPN and CDR2 SVGIG come from the germline V gene (reference sequence). CDR3 sequence (DNA): TGTGCCTGGAGCCCTAAGGGGACAGGGGGGGACGAGCAGTACTTC. Its translation: CAWSPKGTGGDEQYF.

This chain joins TRBV20-1 and TRBJ2-7, with 14 bases aligning to TRBD2. The CDR3 has 13 residues. Germline V gives CDR1 DFQATT, CDR2 SNEGSKA (reference sequence). CDR3 nucleotides: TGCGGATTCTCCGGGACTAGCGGGAGAGAGCAGTACTTC. Amino acid sequence: CGFSGTSGREQYF.

The chain joins TRBV4-2 to TRBJ1-2; D is possibly TRBD1 (5 bases). This CDR3 has 17 amino acids. Germline CDR1 reads LGHNA; CDR2 reads YNFKEQ. The germline V and J ends were trimmed by 0 bases and 4 bases, with 18 bases remaining between them. DNA for the CDR3: TGTGCCAGCAGCCAAGATCCCTGGAAGGGACGAGGCTATGGCTACACCTTC. Its translation is CASSQDPWKGRGYGYTF.

The CDR3 sequence: CSVHGTANTGELFF. CDR3 DNA: TGCAGCGTCCACGGGACAGCGAACACCGGGGAGCTGTTTTTT. This chain joins TRBV29-1 and TRBJ2-2, with 7 positions matching TRBD1. CDR3 length: 14 amino acids. Germline V lookup: CDR1 SQVTM, CDR2 ANQGSEA. Trimming cost V 6 bases and J 0 bases; bases outside gene matches: 4.

CDR3 in amino acids: CSAKLAGAPHEQFF. The CDR3 nucleotides read TGCAGTGCTAAACTAGCGGGAGCCCCCCATGAGCAGTTCTTC. The chain links TRBV20-1 to TRBJ2-1; 11 bases map to TRBD2. The CDR3 contains 14 residues. J was trimmed by 8 bases and V by 4 bases; bases with no gene match: 7. CDR1 is DFQATT, CDR2 SNEGSKA, per germline (reference sequence).

The rearrangement links TRBV15 to TRBJ2-7; 11 positions agree with TRBD2. The length of the CDR3 is 19 residues. Germline assignment: CDR1 LNHNV and CDR2 YYDKDF (reference sequence). The ends lost 0 bases at V and 2 bases at J; junction bases unmatched: 12. The CDR3 is CATSRDPILTSGSPYEQYF. The CDR3 coding sequence is TGTGCCACCAGCAGAGATCCAATTCTCACTAGCGGGAGTCCCTACGAGCAGTACTTC.

The chain recombines TRBV9 with TRBJ2-5, with D possibly being TRBD1 (5 bases). The germline V and J ends were trimmed by 0 bases and 2 bases, with 11 bases remaining between them. Germline V gives CDR1 SGDLS, CDR2 YYNGEE. The CDR3 runs 15 residues. CDR3 loop: CASSVAPDSQETQYF. The CDR3 region has the DNA TGTGCCAGCAGCGTAGCCCCCGACAGTCAAGAGACCCAGTACTTC.

This clonotype has just one count. The chain uses TRBV28 and TRBJ1-5, with a tentative D call TRBD1 (5 bases). The CDR3 is 16 residues long. Germline lookup yields CDR1 MDHEN and CDR2 SYDVKM. V was trimmed by 4 bases and J by 2 bases, leaving 15 bases between them. The CDR3 region has the DNA TGTGCCAGCAGTTCGAGGTGGGGGTATGGCAATCAGCCCCAGCATTTT. It yields the protein CASSSRWGYGNQPQHF.

This chain uses TRBV3-1 with TRBJ1-2; D gene ambiguous. The CDR3 consists of 15 residues. Germline lookup yields CDR1 LGHDT and CDR2 YNNKEL (reference sequence). V lost 1 base and J 5 bases, leaving 14 bases between the germline ends. Written as DNA, the CDR3 is TGTGCCAGCAGCCAAGGGCAGCAGTTTCCTTATGGCTACACCTTC. Its protein is CASSQGQQFPYGYTF. Drawing the rest from reference TRBV3-1 and TRBJ1-2, the complete variable domain is DTAVSQTPKYLVTQMGNDKSIKCEQNLGHDTMYWYKQDSKKFLKIMFSYNNKELIINETVPNRFSPKSPDKAHLNLHINSLELGDSAVYFCASSQGQQFPYGYTFGSGTRLTVV.

The chain employs TRBV3-1 and TRBJ2-7; no clear D. V lost 6 bases to trimming and J lost 5 bases, with 14 bases between them. The CDR3 covers 13 residues. The germline V gene encodes CDR1 LGHDT and CDR2 YNNKEL (reference sequence). CDR3 loop: CASSYSGLHEQYF. In nucleotides, the CDR3 is TGTGCCAGCAGTTACAGTGGGTTGCACGAGCAGTACTTC.

CDR3 loop: CASSLEVTGPYNEQFF. The CDR3 nucleotides are TGTGCCAGCAGCTTAGAAGTTACAGGGCCATACAATGAGCAGTTCTTC. The rearrangement uses TRBV7-2 and TRBJ2-1; tentatively, D is TRBD1 (6 bases). Germline V gives CDR1 SGHTA, CDR2 FQGNSA. V lost 1 base and J 4 bases, leaving 14 bases between the germline ends. The CDR3 is 16 residues long.

In nucleotides, the CDR3 is TGCAGCGTTGAAGATCTCGGAGGGGGCGCGCCATCTTTCTTT. Protein sequence: CSVEDLGGGAPSFF. The V gene is TRBV29-1, the J gene TRBJ1-1, with 7 bases lining up with TRBD1. Trimming took 0 bases from V and 12 from J; bases not matched to a gene: 13. This CDR3 is built from 14 residues. Per germline, CDR1 SQVTM and CDR2 ANQGSEA.

The genes are TRBV24-1 and TRBJ2-1, with TRBD1 matching 9 bases. In germline, CDR1 is KGHDR, CDR2 SFDVKD. The CDR3 is made up of 17 amino acids. The ends lost 4 bases at V and 4 bases at J; junction bases unmatched: 10. The CDR3 DNA reads TGTGCCACCAGTGAGACAGGGGGTGATCTTCATTACAATGAGCAGTTCTTC. Translation: CATSETGGDLHYNEQFF.

The V and J genes are TRBV3-1 and TRBJ2-2; D ambiguous. V was trimmed by 0 bases and J by 2 bases, leaving 7 bases between them. CDR3 length equals 15 residues. Germline CDR1 LGHDT, CDR2 YNNKEL (reference sequence). The CDR3 region has the DNA TGTGCCAGCAGCCAAGATCAACGTAACACCGGGGAGCTGTTTTTT. It is translated as CASSQDQRNTGELFF. Based on the CDR3 plus reference TRBV3-1 and TRBJ2-2, the full variable domain is DTAVSQTPKYLVTQMGNDKSIKCEQNLGHDTMYWYKQDSKKFLKIMFSYNNKELIINETVPNRFSPKSPDKAHLNLHINSLELGDSAVYFCASSQDQRNTGELFFGEGSRLTVL.